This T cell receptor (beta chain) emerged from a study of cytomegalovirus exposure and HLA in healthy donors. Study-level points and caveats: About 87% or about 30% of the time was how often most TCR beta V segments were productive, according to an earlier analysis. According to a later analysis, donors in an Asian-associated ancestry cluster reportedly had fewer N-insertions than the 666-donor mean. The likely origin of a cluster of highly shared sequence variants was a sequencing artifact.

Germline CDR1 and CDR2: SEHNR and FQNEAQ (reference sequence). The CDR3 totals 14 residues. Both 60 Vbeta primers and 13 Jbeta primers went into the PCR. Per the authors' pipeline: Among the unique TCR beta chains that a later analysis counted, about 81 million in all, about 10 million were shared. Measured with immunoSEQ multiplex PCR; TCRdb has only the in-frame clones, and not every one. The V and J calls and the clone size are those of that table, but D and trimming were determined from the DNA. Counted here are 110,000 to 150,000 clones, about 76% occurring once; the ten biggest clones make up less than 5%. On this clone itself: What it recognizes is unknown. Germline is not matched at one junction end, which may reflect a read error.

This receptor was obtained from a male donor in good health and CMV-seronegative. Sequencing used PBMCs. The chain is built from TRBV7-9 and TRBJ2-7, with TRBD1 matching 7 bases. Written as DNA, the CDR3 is TGTTCCAGCAGCTCAGGGGGAGCCCAGAGGGAGCAGTACTTC. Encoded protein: CSSSSGGAQREQYF.